This T cell receptor (beta chain) was retrieved from a study of beta chain features in type 1 diabetes. V shed 5 bases, J shed 7 bases, and the junction held 1 base outside the gene matches. The CDR3 spans 12 residues. Germline V gene lookup returns CDR1 KGHSH and CDR2 LQKENI. As for this clone: Its target is unknown.

Study conclusions and caveats: Within each of all four CD4+ subsets, Type 1 diabetes patients had TCRB CDR3s that were moderately but significantly shorter.

The sequenced template was cDNA made from the entire isolated RNA. Only in-frame clones appear in the TCRdb table, and some are missing; sequencing was by immunoSEQ multiplex PCR. The repertoire holds roughly 300,000 clones, with about a tenth as singletons. The sequencing sample was made of central memory CD4+ T cells from blood. V gene TRBV18 combines with J gene TRBJ1-5; 8 bases line up with TRBD1. The TCR was taken from a man aged 30 to 45 with type 1 diabetes. This CDR3 reads CASSDRGQPQHF. DNA of the CDR3: TGTGCCAGCTCAGACAGGGGACAGCCCCAGCATTTT.